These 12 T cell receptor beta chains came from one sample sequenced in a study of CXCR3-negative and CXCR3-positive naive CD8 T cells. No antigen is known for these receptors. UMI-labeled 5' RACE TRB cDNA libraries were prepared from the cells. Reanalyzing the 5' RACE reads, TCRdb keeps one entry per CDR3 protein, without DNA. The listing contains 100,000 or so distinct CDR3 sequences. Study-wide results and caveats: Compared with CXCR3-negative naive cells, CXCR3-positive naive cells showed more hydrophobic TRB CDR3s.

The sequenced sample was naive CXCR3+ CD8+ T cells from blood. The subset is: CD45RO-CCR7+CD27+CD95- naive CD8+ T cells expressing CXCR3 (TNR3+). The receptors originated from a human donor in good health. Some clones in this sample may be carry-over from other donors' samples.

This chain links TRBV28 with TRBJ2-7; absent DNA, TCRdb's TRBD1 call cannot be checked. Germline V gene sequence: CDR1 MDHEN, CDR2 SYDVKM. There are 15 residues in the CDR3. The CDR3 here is CASSHGTGLPYEQYF. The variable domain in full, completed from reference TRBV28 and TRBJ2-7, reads DVKVTQSSRYLVKRTGEKVFLECVQDMDHENMFWYRQDPGLGLRLIYFSYDVKMKEKGDIPEGYSVSREKKERFSLILESASTNQTSMYLCASSHGTGLPYEQYFGPGTRLTVT.

The CDR3 reads CASSQDPTGVQPQHF. V gene TRBV4-1 combines with J gene TRBJ1-5; the TCRdb D gene call, TRBD1, has no DNA to confirm it. The germline V gene encodes CDR1 MGHRA and CDR2 YSYEKL. This CDR3 region has 15 residues.

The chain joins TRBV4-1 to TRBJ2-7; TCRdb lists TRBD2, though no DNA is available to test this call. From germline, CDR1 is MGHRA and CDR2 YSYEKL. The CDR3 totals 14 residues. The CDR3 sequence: CASSQLAGAGEQYF.

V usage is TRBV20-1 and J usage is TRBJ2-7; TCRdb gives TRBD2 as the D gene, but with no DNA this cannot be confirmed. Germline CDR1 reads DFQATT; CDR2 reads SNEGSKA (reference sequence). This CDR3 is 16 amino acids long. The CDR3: CSAGGLAGRWGYEQYF.

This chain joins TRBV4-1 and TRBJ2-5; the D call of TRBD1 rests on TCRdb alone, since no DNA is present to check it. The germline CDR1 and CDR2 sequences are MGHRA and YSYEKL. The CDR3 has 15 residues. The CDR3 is CASSQDRTALQTQYF.

CDR3: CASSGELNTEAFF. The chain recombines TRBV12-3 or TRBV12-4 with TRBJ1-1. The length of the CDR3 is 13 residues.

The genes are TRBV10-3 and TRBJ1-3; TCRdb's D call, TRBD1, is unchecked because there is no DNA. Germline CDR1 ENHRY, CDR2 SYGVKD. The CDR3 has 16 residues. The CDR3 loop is CAISDSDRGLRNTIYF.

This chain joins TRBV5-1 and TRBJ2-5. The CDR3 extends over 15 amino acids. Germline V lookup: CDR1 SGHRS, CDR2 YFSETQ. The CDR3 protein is CASSLDPTSGETQYF. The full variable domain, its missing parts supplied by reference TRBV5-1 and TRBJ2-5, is KAGVTQTPRYLIKTRGQQVTLSCSPISGHRSVSWYQQTPGQGLQFLFEYFSETQRNKGNFPGRFSGRQFSNSRSEMNVSTLELGDSALYLCASSLDPTSGETQYFGPGTRLLVL.

Here the CDR3 reads CASSPVGNEQFF. The chain carries TRBV12-3 or TRBV12-4 and TRBJ2-1. CDR3 length equals 12 residues.

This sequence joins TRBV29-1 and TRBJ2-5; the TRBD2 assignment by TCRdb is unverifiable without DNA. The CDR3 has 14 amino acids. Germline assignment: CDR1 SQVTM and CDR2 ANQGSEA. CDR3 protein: CSVELAGGRETQYF.

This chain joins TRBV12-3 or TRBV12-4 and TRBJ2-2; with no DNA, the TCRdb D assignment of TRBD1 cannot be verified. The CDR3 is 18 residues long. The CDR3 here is CASRPGRGGSVSTGELFF.

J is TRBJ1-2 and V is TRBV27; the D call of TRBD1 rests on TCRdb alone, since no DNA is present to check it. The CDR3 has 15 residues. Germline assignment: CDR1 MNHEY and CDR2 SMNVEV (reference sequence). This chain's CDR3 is CASSLVWGQSYGYTF.